These T cell receptor beta chains were read from a single sample in a study of T cells after yellow fever vaccination. One entry per CDR3 protein results from TCRdb running MiXCR on the 5' RACE reads. The sample holds some 100,000 distinct CDR3 sequences, 7.2% seen once. This specimen was CD4+ T cells sorted from PBMCs, taken more than 35 days after the first yellow fever vaccination. The receptor set was obtained from a man aged 18-30 years who received the YFV17D yellow fever vaccine. CDR3s include the opening cysteine and the closing phenylalanine or tryptophan. D genes are given only for firm matches. Clone size is shown for a subset of rows, as once, few, many or a class of expanded clone.

v_gene: TRBV7-2
j_gene: TRBJ1-1
d_gene: TRBD1
abundance: many
CDR3aa: CASSFRTGWGTEAFF
CDR3nt: TGTGCCAGCAGCTTCCGGACAGGATGGGGAACTGAAGCTTTCTTT

v_gene: TRBV20-1
j_gene: TRBJ2-3
d_gene: TRBD2
abundance: many
CDR3aa: CSASLAGGTDTQYF
CDR3nt: TGCAGTGCTAGTTTAGCGGGGGGCACAGATACGCAGTATTTT

v_gene: TRBV20-1
j_gene: TRBJ2-1
d_gene: -
abundance: many
CDR3aa: CSAETTALGQFF
CDR3nt: TGCAGTGCCGAGACCACCGCGTTAGGGCAGTTCTTC

v_gene: TRBV7-2
j_gene: TRBJ2-3
d_gene: -
abundance: medium-sized
CDR3aa: CASSLVVQERAQYF
CDR3nt: TGTGCCAGCAGCTTAGTGGTACAGGAGAGAGCGCAGTATTTT

v_gene: TRBV7-2
j_gene: TRBJ2-4
d_gene: -
abundance: many
CDR3aa: CASSLATTGQGGYIQYF
CDR3nt: TGTGCCAGCAGCTTAGCTACTACCGGACAAGGAGGGTACATTCAGTACTTC

v_gene: TRBV11-3
j_gene: TRBJ1-1
d_gene: TRBD1
abundance: few
CDR3aa: CASSLRGGTGELNTEAFF
CDR3nt: TGTGCCAGCAGCTTAAGGGGCGGGACAGGGGAACTGAACACTGAAGCTTTCTTT

v_gene: TRBV29-1
j_gene: TRBJ2-2
d_gene: -
abundance: few
CDR3aa: CSVSEQRPRTGELFF
CDR3nt: TGCAGCGTTTCAGAGCAACGGCCGAGGACCGGGGAGCTGTTTTTT

v_gene: TRBV6-2/TRBV6-3
j_gene: TRBJ2-1
d_gene: -
abundance: many
CDR3aa: CASSYRGRREQFF
CDR3nt: TGTGCCAGCAGCTACCGGGGGCGTCGAGAGCAGTTCTTC

v_gene: TRBV5-4
j_gene: TRBJ1-1
d_gene: -
abundance: few
CDR3aa: CASSFIYGNTEAFF
CDR3nt: TGTGCCAGCAGCTTTATTTACGGGAACACTGAAGCTTTCTTT

v_gene: TRBV7-2
j_gene: TRBJ1-6
d_gene: TRBD1
abundance: many
CDR3aa: CASSLVGTGGSNSPLHF
CDR3nt: TGTGCCAGCAGCTTAGTTGGGACAGGGGGATCGAATTCACCCCTCCACTTT

v_gene: TRBV6-5
j_gene: TRBJ2-5
d_gene: -
abundance: many
CDR3aa: CASSRMGGTQYF
CDR3nt: TGTGCCAGCAGCCGTATGGGGGGGACCCAGTACTTC

v_gene: TRBV3-1
j_gene: TRBJ1-2
d_gene: -
abundance: many
CDR3aa: CASSQQGSYGYTF
CDR3nt: TGTGCCAGCAGTCAGCAGGGAAGCTATGGCTACACCTTC

v_gene: TRBV5-1
j_gene: TRBJ2-1
d_gene: TRBD2
abundance: many
CDR3aa: CASSPQPAGGPKQFF
CDR3nt: TGCGCCAGCAGCCCCCAGCCAGCGGGGGGGCCCAAACAGTTCTTC

v_gene: TRBV5-5
j_gene: TRBJ1-3
d_gene: -
abundance: many
CDR3aa: CASSSGGYLSSGNTIYF
CDR3nt: TGTGCCAGCAGCTCCGGGGGGTACCTCAGCTCTGGAAACACCATATATTTT

v_gene: TRBV28
j_gene: TRBJ1-2
d_gene: -
abundance: few
CDR3aa: CASSSAAGWNYGYTF
CDR3nt: TGTGCCAGCAGCTCGGCCGCTGGGTGGAACTATGGCTACACCTTC

v_gene: TRBV7-2
j_gene: TRBJ2-7
d_gene: -
abundance: many
CDR3aa: CASSLQAGLSYEQYF
CDR3nt: TGTGCCAGCAGCTTACAGGCGGGCCTCTCCTACGAGCAGTACTTC

v_gene: TRBV20-1
j_gene: TRBJ1-1
d_gene: -
abundance: many
CDR3aa: CSARNIGVRAFF
CDR3nt: TGCAGTGCTAGAAATATAGGGGTTCGGGCTTTCTTT

v_gene: TRBV11-2
j_gene: TRBJ1-2
d_gene: TRBD1
abundance: -
CDR3aa: CASSLDVGRGKWANYGYTF
CDR3nt: TGTGCCAGCAGCTTAGACGTGGGCAGGGGGAAATGGGCTAACTATGGCTACACCTTC

v_gene: TRBV9
j_gene: TRBJ2-5
d_gene: TRBD2
abundance: once
CDR3aa: CASSPRVGGRETQYF
CDR3nt: TGTGCCAGCAGCCCCCGTGTGGGAGGGCGAGAGACCCAGTACTTC

v_gene: TRBV15
j_gene: TRBJ2-1
d_gene: TRBD2
abundance: many
CDR3aa: CATSRERRTSTNEQFF
CDR3nt: TGTGCCACCAGCAGAGAAAGACGGACTAGCACAAATGAGCAGTTCTTC

v_gene: TRBV6-5
j_gene: TRBJ1-2
d_gene: TRBD1
abundance: few
CDR3aa: CASSYSGGQGVGYGYTF
CDR3nt: TGTGCCAGCAGTTACTCGGGGGGACAGGGGGTCGGCTATGGCTACACCTTC

v_gene: TRBV20-1
j_gene: TRBJ2-6
d_gene: -
abundance: few
CDR3aa: CSARDTQANVLTF
CDR3nt: TGCAGTGCTAGAGATACCCAGGCCAACGTCCTGACTTTC

v_gene: TRBV2
j_gene: TRBJ2-7
d_gene: -
abundance: many
CDR3aa: CAPGTEYEQYF
CDR3nt: TGTGCGCCCGGGACGGAATACGAGCAGTACTTC